Presented here are 32 T cell receptor beta chains from one specimen sequenced in a study of cytomegalovirus exposure and HLA in healthy donors. Clones were sequenced by immunoSEQ multiplex PCR, and TCRdb holds only the in-frame ones, with some missing. The sample includes roughly 330,000 clones, about 85% of them seen just once. Sequencing was performed on PBMCs. Receptors were obtained from a woman aged 25 to 39 in good health and CMV-seropositive.

The chain joins TRBV30 to TRBJ2-5; 7 positions match TRBD2. Germline CDR1 GTSNPN, CDR2 SVGIG (reference sequence). This CDR3 spans 14 amino acids. J lost 1 base, V lost 4 bases, and 6 bases had no gene match. CDR3 sequence (DNA): TGTGCCTGGAAATACCTAGCGGCCCAAGAGACCCAGTACTTC. This sequence encodes CAWKYLAAQETQYF.

The chain combines TRBV7-3 with TRBJ2-3, with 11 bases matching TRBD2. CDR1 is SGHTA and CDR2 is FQGTGA in the germline V gene. The CDR3 has 17 residues. The J segment lost 2 bases and the V segment lost 5 bases, leaving 9 bases of the junction unmatched. The CDR3: CASSQPASGRFTDTQYF. Here the CDR3 DNA reads TGTGCCAGCAGCCAACCTGCTAGCGGGAGGTTCACAGATACGCAGTATTTT. The full variable domain, its missing parts supplied by reference TRBV7-3 and TRBJ2-3, is GAGVSQTPSNKVTEKGKYVELRCDPISGHTALYWYRQSLGQGPEFLIYFQGTGAADDSGLPNDRFFAVRPEGSVSTLKIQRTERGDSAVYLCASSQPASGRFTDTQYFGPGTRLTVL.

The chain combines TRBV2 with TRBJ2-1; TRBD2 matches 11 bases. The germline V gene encodes CDR1 SNHLY and CDR2 FYNNEI. The CDR3 consists of 20 residues. Unmatched junction bases numbered 16, after V lost 6 bases and J lost 0 bases. CDR3 loop: CASRPGLAGVGLSSYNEQFF. The CDR3 coding sequence is TGTGCCAGCAGACCCGGACTAGCGGGCGTCGGCTTGAGCTCCTACAATGAGCAGTTCTTC. The full variable domain, its missing parts supplied by reference TRBV2 and TRBJ2-1, is EPEVTQTPSHQVTQMGQEVILRCVPISNHLYFYWYRQILGQKVEFLVSFYNNEISEKSEIFDDQFSVERPDGSNFTLKIRSTKLEDSAMYFCASRPGLAGVGLSSYNEQFFGPGTRLTVL.

V is TRBV6-5 and J is TRBJ2-1; the D call may be TRBD1 or TRBD2 (6 bases each). The CDR3 sequence is 14 residues long. CDR1 MNHEY and CDR2 SVGAGI come from the germline V gene. The V end lost 8 bases, the J end lost 3 bases, and 14 bases lay between the germline ends. This CDR3 is CASVGGPGYNEQFF. CDR3 sequence (DNA): TGTGCCAGCGTGGGGGGCCCCGGCTACAATGAGCAGTTCTTC.

The CDR3 coding sequence is TGTGCCAGCAGCGTAGAGGGCAGTCGGGTGAACACTGAAGCTTTCTTT. As protein: CASSVEGSRVNTEAFF. The V call is TRBV9, the J call TRBJ1-1; D gene uncertain. CDR1 is SGDLS, CDR2 YYNGEE, per germline. The CDR3 has 16 amino acids. Trimming stripped 0 bases from V and 0 bases from J, with 12 bases between.

The chain uses TRBV30 and TRBJ1-5; the D gene is possibly TRBD1 (6 bases). The germline V and J ends were trimmed by 3 bases and 2 bases, with 17 bases remaining between them. The V gene's germline CDR1 is GTSNPN and CDR2 SVGIG (reference sequence). The CDR3 covers 16 residues. The CDR3 DNA reads as TGTGCCTGGAGCCCCCGGGACACAACCGGCAATCAGCCCCAGCATTTT. Residues: CAWSPRDTTGNQPQHF.

The chain employs TRBV27 and TRBJ2-7; TRBD1 agrees at 7 bases. The CDR3 consists of 16 residues. Germline V gene data show CDR1 as MNHEY and CDR2 as SMNVEV (reference sequence). V lost 7 bases to trimming and J lost 2 bases; unmatched junction nucleotides: 14. The CDR3 reads CASIDRVSSVTYEQYF. CDR3 coding DNA: TGTGCCAGCATTGACAGGGTCTCTTCGGTCACCTACGAGCAGTACTTC.

This clone was detected once. Here the CDR3 DNA reads TGTGCCAGCAGTTTCCGGCGTTCTGGAAACACCATATATTTT. This codes for CASSFRRSGNTIYF. The V call is TRBV27, the J call TRBJ1-3; D remains unclear. The CDR3 length is 14 residues. Trimming shortened V by 3 bases and J by 1 base, and 7 bases separated the two germline ends. CDR1 and CDR2 from the germline V gene are MNHEY and SMNVEV (reference sequence).

With regard to this clone: The sample has other DNA sequences that encode this CDR3 too. The J gene is TRBJ2-5, the V gene TRBV15; D remains unclear. The CDR3 has 13 amino acids. Per germline, CDR1 LNHNV and CDR2 YYDKDF (reference sequence). V was clipped by 0 bases and J by 3 bases, with 5 bases between them. This CDR3 reads CATSRDPEETQYF. The DNA for the CDR3 is TGTGCCACCAGCAGAGATCCTGAAGAGACCCAGTACTTC.

This chain links TRBV7-8 with TRBJ2-5; TRBD2 agrees at 9 bases. The ends lost 3 bases at V and 1 base at J; junction bases unmatched: 6. CDR1 and CDR2 (germline): SGHVS, FQNEAQ. This CDR3 comprises 16 residues. The CDR3 here is CASSLESGGSQETQYF. In DNA, the CDR3 is TGTGCCAGCAGCTTGGAGAGCGGGGGGTCCCAAGAGACCCAGTACTTC.

This clone was detected only once. The gene calls are TRBV11-2 and TRBJ1-3, with 8 bases matching TRBD1. Germline V gene sequence: CDR1 SGHAT, CDR2 FQNNGV. V lost 5 bases and J lost 4; bases outside the gene matches: 4. The CDR3 consists of 14 residues. This chain's CDR3 is CASSGGTGGNTIYF. The CDR3 coding sequence is TGTGCCAGCAGCGGGGGGACAGGCGGAAACACCATATATTTT. Together with reference TRBV11-2 and TRBJ1-3, the CDR3 gives the full variable domain: EAGVAQSPRYKIIEKRQSVAFWCNPISGHATLYWYQQILGQGPKLLIQFQNNGVVDDSQLPKDRFSAERLKGVDSTLKIQPAKLEDSAVYLCASSGGTGGNTIYFGEGSWLTVV.

The chain joins TRBV7-9 to TRBJ1-6, with 7 bases aligning to TRBD1. Germline V lookup: CDR1 SEHNR, CDR2 FQNEAQ (reference sequence). Losses at the gene ends were 2 bases for V and 9 bases for J; bases not matched to a gene: 4. The CDR3 has 14 residues. The DNA of the CDR3 is TGTGCCAGCAGCTTAACAGGGGAGCGTTCACCCCTCCACTTT. It translates to CASSLTGERSPLHF.

Here the CDR3 reads CASSQAAGGDYGYTF. CDR3 in DNA: TGCGCCAGCAGCCAAGCCGCAGGGGGCGACTATGGCTACACCTTC. The chain carries TRBV4-3 and TRBJ1-2, with 8 bases lining up with TRBD1. The germline V gene encodes CDR1 LGHNA and CDR2 YSLEER. CDR3 length: 15 residues. The trim removed 1 base at V and 3 bases at J, leaving 4 bases unmatched.

The V gene is TRBV27, the J gene TRBJ2-1; D unresolved. The V end lost 3 bases, the J end lost 7 bases, and 7 bases lay between the germline ends. CDR1 and CDR2 from the germline V gene are MNHEY and SMNVEV (reference sequence). The CDR3 has 12 amino acids. The CDR3 DNA sequence: TGTGCCAGCAGTTTTCCCCCGAATGAGCAGTTCTTC. This encodes CASSFPPNEQFF.

The chain recombines TRBV27 with TRBJ1-3; D remains ambiguous. The germline CDR1 and CDR2 sequences are MNHEY and SMNVEV (reference sequence). The CDR3 is 14 residues long. Trimming took off 4 bases at V and 8 bases at J, with 15 bases between the two ends. CDR3 region: CASSSANAGYTIYF. The CDR3 DNA follows: TGTGCCAGCAGTTCCGCGAACGCGGGATACACCATATATTTT.

This clone turned up a few times. The CDR3 spells CASSRLSGNGYTF. In nucleotides, the CDR3 is TGTGCCAGCAGCCGGCTAAGCGGGAATGGCTACACCTTC. The chain has TRBV7-9 and TRBJ1-2; no firm D call. V was trimmed by 5 bases and J by 6 bases, leaving 13 bases between them. Germline V gene data show CDR1 as SEHNR and CDR2 as FQNEAQ (reference sequence). This CDR3 spans 13 amino acids.

The chain is built from TRBV9 and TRBJ2-1; 11 positions agree with TRBD1. Losses at the gene ends were 5 bases for V and 6 bases for J; bases not matched to a gene: 10. Germline loops: CDR1 SGDLS, CDR2 YYNGEE. The CDR3 runs to 16 residues. CDR3 sequence (DNA): TGTGCCAGCAGTTTTAACACCGGGACAGGGGGCAATGAGCAGTTCTTC. It specifies CASSFNTGTGGNEQFF.

CDR3 nucleotides: TGTGCCAGCAGAAGGGGAACGGGCATTCAGTACTTC. Amino acids: CASRRGTGIQYF. The chain has TRBV27 and TRBJ2-4; weak D call: TRBD1 (5 bases). The germline V gene encodes CDR1 MNHEY and CDR2 SMNVEV (reference sequence). The CDR3 spans 12 residues. Trimming pared 6 bases from V and 9 bases from J, leaving 12 bases between.

The chain is built from TRBV30 and TRBJ1-1; D ambiguous. Germline CDR1 is GTSNPN and CDR2 is SVGIG (reference sequence). This CDR3 is 13 amino acids long. Trimming took 2 bases from V and 0 from J, leaving 7 bases between them. CDR3 sequence reads: CAWSPLMNTEAFF. The CDR3, as DNA: TGTGCCTGGAGTCCCTTGATGAACACTGAAGCTTTCTTT.

V gene TRBV4-3 combines with J gene TRBJ2-1; 9 nucleotides line up with TRBD2. Germline trimming cut 0 bases from V and 8 bases from J; bases unmatched to any gene: 11. This CDR3 spans 17 amino acids. CDR1 LGHNA and CDR2 YSLEER come from the germline V gene. DNA for the CDR3: TGCGCCAGCAGCCAAGATGAAATAGCGGGAGTGGTCGATGAGCAGTTCTTC. Its protein is CASSQDEIAGVVDEQFF.

The J gene is TRBJ2-2, the V gene TRBV5-1, with 7 bases fitting TRBD2. The V and J ends lost 5 bases and 1 base, in that order; junction bases with no gene match: 8. The CDR3 is made up of 16 amino acids. Per germline, CDR1 SGHRS and CDR2 YFSETQ. The CDR3, as DNA: TGCGCCAGCAGATCCCCTAGCGGAGAGAACACCGGGGAGCTGTTTTTT. It encodes CASRSPSGENTGELFF. Looking up the rest from reference TRBV5-1 and TRBJ2-2 gives the full variable domain: KAGVTQTPRYLIKTRGQQVTLSCSPISGHRSVSWYQQTPGQGLQFLFEYFSETQRNKGNFPGRFSGRQFSNSRSEMNVSTLELGDSALYLCASRSPSGENTGELFFGEGSRLTVL.

The rearrangement joins TRBV27 to TRBJ1-4; TRBD1 is a possible D gene (6 bases). CDR1 MNHEY and CDR2 SMNVEV come from the germline V gene (reference sequence). This CDR3 spans 15 amino acids. Between the trimmed V and J ends, which lost 5 bases and 6 bases, there was a span of 16 bases. The CDR3 here is CASSPLDSRDEKLFF. For the CDR3, the DNA is TGTGCCAGCAGTCCCCTGGACAGTCGGGATGAAAAACTGTTTTTT.

V usage is TRBV2 and J usage is TRBJ1-1; TRBD1 might be the D (6 bases). Trimming pared 3 bases from V and 1 base from J, leaving 9 bases between. Per germline, CDR1 SNHLY and CDR2 FYNNEI. The length of the CDR3 is 14 residues. The CDR3 protein is CASSDGTTNTEAFF. As DNA, the CDR3 is TGTGCCAGCAGTGACGGGACAACGAACACTGAAGCTTTCTTT.

J is TRBJ2-7 and V is TRBV18; D is undetermined. Germline assignment: CDR1 KGHSH and CDR2 LQKENI. The CDR3 covers 12 residues. V was cut by 3 bases and J by 3 bases, with 6 bases left in between. CDR3 region: CASSPQSYEQYF. The CDR3 DNA reads TGTGCCAGCTCACCGCAGAGCTACGAGCAGTACTTC.

The chain combines TRBV19 with TRBJ2-3, with 8 bases identical to TRBD2. Trimming took 9 bases from V and 4 from J; bases not matched to a gene: 6. CDR3 length: 13 amino acids. Germline V gives CDR1 LNHDA, CDR2 SQIVND (reference sequence). The CDR3 reads CASSGRKSDTQYF. CDR3 nucleotide sequence: TGTGCCAGCAGCGGGAGAAAGTCAGATACGCAGTATTTT.

The rearrangement joins TRBV30 to TRBJ1-2; D perhaps matches TRBD1 (5 bases). CDR3 size: 14 residues. CDR1 and CDR2 from the germline V gene are GTSNPN and SVGIG (reference sequence). V lost 1 base and J 0 bases, leaving 9 bases between the germline ends. CDR3 DNA sequence: TGTGCCTGGAGTGACGGACAAGCTAACTATGGCTACACCTTC. Amino acid sequence: CAWSDGQANYGYTF. The variable domain in full, with the rest retrieved from reference TRBV30 and TRBJ1-2, is SQTIHQWPATLVQPVGSPLSLECTVEGTSNPNLYWYRQAAGRGLQLLFYSVGIGQISSEVPQNLSASRPQDRQFILSSKKLLLSDSGFYLCAWSDGQANYGYTFGSGTRLTVV.

This clone was seen more than once but under ten times. V gene TRBV2 combines with J gene TRBJ2-5, with TRBD2 as a possible D gene (7 bases). This CDR3 spans 14 amino acids. Germline lookup yields CDR1 SNHLY and CDR2 FYNNEI. V lost 8 bases, J lost 5 bases, and 18 bases lay in between. The CDR3 here is CASPPQEGGETQYF. CDR3 coding DNA: TGTGCCAGCCCCCCCCAGGAGGGGGGGGAGACCCAGTACTTC.

The rearrangement uses TRBV9 and TRBJ2-5; D is possibly TRBD1 (6 bases). V lost 2 bases to trimming and J lost 3 bases, with 11 bases between them. Germline CDR1 reads SGDLS; CDR2 reads YYNGEE. The CDR3 is 14 residues long. CDR3 residues: CASSVTWTEETQYF. The CDR3 coding sequence is TGTGCCAGCAGCGTCACATGGACAGAAGAGACCCAGTACTTC.

This chain links TRBV10-2 with TRBJ2-1; 8 nucleotides line up with TRBD2. CDR3 length: 15 residues. V gave up 2 bases and J gave up 4 bases; unmatched junction bases: 4. Germline V CDR1 and CDR2: WSHSY, SAAADI. The CDR3 protein is CASSETSGPYNEQFF. The CDR3 DNA follows: TGCGCCAGCAGTGAGACTAGCGGACCTTACAATGAGCAGTTCTTC.

In DNA form, the CDR3 reads TGTGCCAGCAGCAGAGGGGGACCCTGGGGTACCTACAATGAGCAGTTCTTC. Translation gives CASSRGGPWGTYNEQFF. The chain couples TRBV5-4 to TRBJ2-1, with TRBD1 as a possible D gene (6 bases). This CDR3 comprises 17 residues. Germline loops: CDR1 SGHNT, CDR2 YYREEE (reference sequence). Trimming shortened V by 4 bases and J by 2 bases, and 19 bases separated the two germline ends. Supplemented by reference TRBV5-4 and TRBJ2-1, the full variable domain reads ETGVTQSPTHLIKTRGQQVTLRCSSQSGHNTVSWYQQALGQGPQFIFQYYREEENGRGNFPPRFSGLQFPNYSSELNVNALELDDSALYLCASSRGGPWGTYNEQFFGPGTRLTVL.

The chain has TRBV27 and TRBJ2-7; TRBD1 matches at 8 bases. CDR1 is MNHEY, CDR2 SMNVEV, per germline (reference sequence). The ends lost 3 bases at V and 3 bases at J; junction bases unmatched: 13. The CDR3 contains 17 residues. In nucleotides, the CDR3 is TGTGCCAGCAGTTTTATCGGGACAGGACTGCTGATCTACGAGCAGTACTTC. Protein: CASSFIGTGLLIYEQYF.

Only one count was recorded for this clone. The rearrangement joins TRBV30 to TRBJ2-6; tentatively, D is TRBD1 (6 bases). This CDR3 region has 13 residues. Germline CDR1 GTSNPN, CDR2 SVGIG (reference sequence). The V and J ends lost 4 bases and 4 bases respectively, with 8 bases between them. The CDR3 region is CAWTGVGANVLTF. The DNA for the CDR3 is TGTGCCTGGACAGGGGTCGGGGCCAACGTCCTGACTTTC.